One and the same sample provided the 27 T cell receptor beta chains below, sequenced in a study of blood T cell repertoires in COVID-19. The repertoire was sequenced with immunoSEQ multiplex PCR; TCRdb's copy has only in-frame clones and lacks some. The sample holds approximately 290,000 clones, about nine tenths seen once. Sequenced sample: peripheral blood. The receptor set was obtained from a woman aged 30 to 39 with COVID-19, enrolled during active disease.

This chain uses TRBV4-1 with TRBJ2-7, with a possible D match to TRBD2 (5 bases). Trimming pared 1 base from V and 1 base from J, leaving 11 bases between. Germline CDR1 and CDR2: MGHRA and YSYEKL. The CDR3 has 15 residues. CDR3 bases: TGCGCCAGCAGCCAAGGTCCTGGACTTTCCTACGAGCAGTACTTC. This codes for CASSQGPGLSYEQYF.

The V and J genes are TRBV19 and TRBJ1-1; perhaps TRBD1 as D (6 bases). CDR3 size: 13 residues. Trimming took off 3 bases at V and 4 bases at J, with 9 bases between the two ends. Germline loops: CDR1 LNHDA, CDR2 SQIVND (reference sequence). Here the CDR3 DNA reads TGTGCCAGTAGTATCGACAGGACCACTGAAGCTTTCTTT. This sequence encodes CASSIDRTTEAFF.

This chain connects TRBV27 to TRBJ2-7, with 8 nucleotides matching TRBD1. Germline loops: CDR1 MNHEY, CDR2 SMNVEV (reference sequence). This CDR3 region has 14 residues. J gave up 3 bases and V 5 bases, and 6 bases lay outside the gene matches. The CDR3 sequence is CASSGQGGVYEQYF. As DNA, the CDR3 is TGTGCCAGCAGTGGACAGGGAGGTGTCTACGAGCAGTACTTC.

V gene TRBV25-1 combines with J gene TRBJ1-2; tentatively, D is TRBD1 (5 bases). The CDR3 covers 12 residues. Trimming stripped 6 bases from V and 3 bases from J, with 8 bases between. From germline, CDR1 is MGHDK and CDR2 SYGVNS. CDR3 loop: CASRQQDYGYTF. The CDR3, as DNA: TGTGCCAGCAGACAACAGGACTATGGCTACACCTTC.

The chain has TRBV19 and TRBJ2-3, with 12 bases matching TRBD1. With V trimmed by 5 bases and J by 5 bases, 5 bases remained unmatched. CDR3 size: 15 residues. Looked up from germline, CDR1 is LNHDA and CDR2 is SQIVND (reference sequence). As DNA, the CDR3 is TGTGCCAGTAGTTCGGGACAGGGGGCCATAGATACGCAGTATTTT. It codes for CASSSGQGAIDTQYF.

The chain uses TRBV19 and TRBJ1-5, with TRBD1 as a possible D gene (6 bases). The CDR3 is 16 residues long. In germline, CDR1 is LNHDA, CDR2 SQIVND (reference sequence). Between the trimmed V and J ends, which lost 4 bases and 4 bases, there was a span of 17 bases. The CDR3 protein is CASSSRGQLANQPQHF. CDR3 DNA: TGTGCCAGTAGTAGTCGCGGACAGCTAGCTAATCAGCCCCAGCATTTT. Filled out from reference TRBV19 and TRBJ1-5, the complete variable domain reads DGGITQSPKYLFRKEGQNVTLSCEQNLNHDAMYWYRQDPGQGLRLIYYSQIVNDFQKGDIAEGYSVSREKKESFPLTVTSAQKNPTAFYLCASSSRGQLANQPQHFGDGTRLSIL.

The V gene is TRBV27, the J gene TRBJ2-3; possibly TRBD2 for D (5 bases). The CDR3 runs 14 residues. V lost 6 bases and J 0 bases, leaving 10 bases between the germline ends. CDR1 is MNHEY, CDR2 SMNVEV, per germline (reference sequence). The CDR3 reads CASRLGGSTDTQYF. CDR3 nucleotides: TGTGCCAGCAGGCTGGGCGGGAGCACAGATACGCAGTATTTT.

The chain has TRBV28 and TRBJ1-1; D call uncertain. V was clipped by 3 bases and J by 4 bases, with 21 bases between them. Looked up from germline, CDR1 is MDHEN and CDR2 is SYDVKM. The length of the CDR3 is 17 residues. The CDR3 nucleotides are TGTGCCAGCAGTTTGGGTGGTATTGGAGGCAGGCGCACTGAAGCTTTCTTT. This translates into CASSLGGIGGRRTEAFF.

As DNA, the CDR3 is TGTGCCAGTACAGGGGGCAGAAACATTCAGTACTTC. It is translated as CASTGGRNIQYF. This chain joins TRBV19 and TRBJ2-4, with 8 bases identical to TRBD1. CDR3 length: 12 amino acids. Per the germline V gene, CDR1 is LNHDA and CDR2 is SQIVND (reference sequence). With 7 bases clipped from V and 6 bases from J, the junction kept 2 bases outside the gene matches. The whole variable domain, filled in from reference TRBV19 and TRBJ2-4, reads DGGITQSPKYLFRKEGQNVTLSCEQNLNHDAMYWYRQDPGQGLRLIYYSQIVNDFQKGDIAEGYSVSREKKESFPLTVTSAQKNPTAFYLCASTGGRNIQYFGAGTRLSVL.

The chain combines TRBV28 with TRBJ1-5; possibly TRBD1 for D (5 bases). The CDR3 runs 15 residues. V dropped 7 bases and J dropped 4 bases, with 17 bases sitting between them. CDR1 and CDR2 (germline): MDHEN, SYDVKM. CDR3 residues: CASNPPGGPNQPQHF. DNA of the CDR3: TGTGCCAGCAACCCGCCGGGGGGTCCGAATCAGCCCCAGCATTTT.

V and J are TRBV6-4 and TRBJ2-1; 12 bases align to TRBD2. Germline V CDR1 and CDR2: MRHNA, SNTAGT. The CDR3 loop spans 19 amino acids. V gave up 2 bases and J gave up 7 bases; unmatched junction bases: 15. The CDR3 is CASSDRSSGGAFVGNEQFF. The CDR3 DNA sequence: TGTGCCAGCAGTGACAGGTCTAGCGGGGGGGCCTTCGTGGGAAATGAGCAGTTCTTC.

Only a few counts were recorded for this clone. The chain recombines TRBV6-5 with TRBJ2-1, with D possibly TRBD2 on 6 matching bases. Germline values: CDR1 MNHEY, CDR2 SVGAGI. The CDR3 covers 15 residues. The V end lost 4 bases, the J end lost 7 bases, and 17 bases lay between the germline ends. The CDR3 loop reads CASSSWRGKSNEQFF. CDR3 coding DNA: TGTGCCAGCAGTTCATGGCGGGGCAAGAGTAATGAGCAGTTCTTC.

This clone has only a few counts. The gene calls are TRBV19 and TRBJ2-5, with TRBD2 identical over 9 bases. The CDR3 is made up of 15 amino acids. The V gene's germline CDR1 is LNHDA and CDR2 SQIVND (reference sequence). V lost 5 bases, J lost 4 bases, and 8 bases stayed unmatched. This chain's CDR3 is CASSWTSVSVETQYF. The CDR3 nucleotides are TGTGCCAGTAGTTGGACTAGCGTTTCGGTAGAGACCCAGTACTTC.

The chain employs TRBV27 and TRBJ1-6; 7 positions match TRBD1. V lost 6 bases and J lost 7; bases outside the gene matches: 6. CDR3 length: 14 residues. Germline V lookup: CDR1 MNHEY, CDR2 SMNVEV (reference sequence). The CDR3 DNA reads as TGTGCCAGCAGGTCCGGGACAGTGAATTCACCCCTCCACTTT. Its protein product is CASRSGTVNSPLHF.

The chain has TRBV4-1 and TRBJ2-1, with D maybe TRBD2 (6 bases). CDR1 MGHRA and CDR2 YSYEKL come from the germline V gene. This CDR3 comprises 17 residues. V was clipped by 0 bases and J by 5 bases, with 17 bases between them. In nucleotides, the CDR3 is TGCGCCAGCAGCCAAGATCCTAGGACGGGACTTCACAATGAGCAGTTCTTC. This translates into CASSQDPRTGLHNEQFF.

The rearrangement links TRBV11-2 to TRBJ2-7; D is perhaps TRBD1 (5 bases). The CDR3 covers 13 residues. V was shortened by 5 bases and J by 1 base, with 9 bases between the two germline ends. Germline CDR1 is SGHAT and CDR2 is FQNNGV. The CDR3 nucleotides read TGTGCCAGCAGCCCGCGACAGTCCTACGAGCAGTACTTC. This encodes CASSPRQSYEQYF.

This chain connects TRBV6-6 to TRBJ1-1, with a possible D match to TRBD1 (5 bases). V shed 5 bases and J shed 5 bases, with 9 bases lying between them. There are 12 residues in the CDR3. Per the germline V gene, CDR1 is MNHNY and CDR2 is SVGAGI (reference sequence). The CDR3 coding sequence is TGTGCCAGCAGTCGAGGGGAGACTGAAGCTTTCTTT. As protein: CASSRGETEAFF.

As DNA, the CDR3 is TGTGCCAGTACCCCGGGGGGGCCTTCGTATGAGCAGTTCTTC. It is translated as CASTPGGPSYEQFF. The rearrangement links TRBV19 to TRBJ2-1; 8 bases are a match to TRBD2. J lost 8 bases, V lost 7 bases, and 10 bases had no gene match. Germline V gene lookup returns CDR1 LNHDA and CDR2 SQIVND (reference sequence). The CDR3 is made up of 14 amino acids.

This chain uses TRBV19 with TRBJ2-4, with D tentatively TRBD1 (5 bases). Germline V lookup: CDR1 LNHDA, CDR2 SQIVND (reference sequence). V shed 5 bases and J shed 0 bases, with 23 bases lying between them. The CDR3 runs 19 residues. The CDR3 coding sequence is TGTGCCAGTAGTCTGTTGGGCAGGGTAGGGTCGATAGCCAAAAACATTCAGTACTTC. Protein sequence: CASSLLGRVGSIAKNIQYF.

The gene calls are TRBV7-9 and TRBJ2-1, with 10 bases aligning to TRBD2. V was clipped by 5 bases and J by 5 bases; unmatched bases: 12. The length of the CDR3 is 17 residues. Germline V gene lookup returns CDR1 SEHNR and CDR2 FQNEAQ (reference sequence). CDR3 sequence reads: CASSPSSGGTKNNEQFF. CDR3 nucleotide sequence: TGTGCCAGCAGCCCAAGTAGCGGGGGGACTAAAAACAATGAGCAGTTCTTC.

The gene calls are TRBV18 and TRBJ1-1; 8 bases agree with TRBD1. The trim removed 5 bases at V and 5 bases at J, leaving 7 bases unmatched. Germline CDR1 and CDR2: KGHSH and LQKENI. This CDR3 has 14 amino acids. The CDR3 protein is CASSSSQGATEAFF. The CDR3 DNA reads TGTGCCAGCTCATCAAGCCAGGGGGCGACTGAAGCTTTCTTT.

The V gene is TRBV7-8, the J gene TRBJ1-1; the D is unclear. The CDR3 length is 14 residues. V was clipped by 2 bases and J by 4 bases, with 11 bases between them. Looked up from germline, CDR1 is SGHVS and CDR2 is FQNEAQ. The CDR3 region is CASSLFPVITEAFF. The CDR3 DNA follows: TGTGCCAGCAGCTTATTTCCGGTTATCACTGAAGCTTTCTTT.

The rearrangement joins TRBV10-1 to TRBJ2-6, with TRBD1 as a possible D gene (6 bases). Per germline, CDR1 WNHNN and CDR2 SYGVQD (reference sequence). The CDR3 is made up of 14 amino acids. Trimming stripped 2 bases from V and 12 bases from J, with 14 bases between. The CDR3 DNA reads TGCGCCAGCAGTGAGCAGGGGTATGGTGGCGTCCTGACTTTC. Protein product: CASSEQGYGGVLTF.

This chain uses TRBV5-4 with TRBJ1-2; possible D gene TRBD1, 6 bases. The germline V gene encodes CDR1 SGHNT and CDR2 YYREEE (reference sequence). The CDR3 runs 13 residues. The V gene lost 4 bases and the J gene lost 8 bases, with 15 bases spanning the gap. The CDR3: CASSQTGSRGYTF. Written as DNA, the CDR3 is TGTGCCAGCAGCCAAACAGGGTCCCGAGGCTACACCTTC.

This clone has a handful of counts. The chain joins TRBV4-2 to TRBJ1-3; D is perhaps TRBD1 (6 bases). This CDR3 comprises 15 residues. Deletions cut 0 bases from V and 4 bases from J, with 10 bases between. CDR1 is LGHNA, CDR2 YNFKEQ, per germline. CDR3 in amino acids: CASSQEPRGGNTIYF. The CDR3 DNA sequence: TGTGCCAGCAGCCAAGAACCCAGGGGCGGAAACACCATATATTTT.

This chain joins TRBV19 and TRBJ1-6; 9 nucleotides agree with TRBD1. Germline V lookup: CDR1 LNHDA, CDR2 SQIVND (reference sequence). V lost 5 bases to trimming and J lost 8 bases; unmatched junction nucleotides: 1. This CDR3 comprises 13 residues. The CDR3 nucleotides are TGTGCCAGTAGTTGGGACAGGGATTCACCCCTCCACTTT. Protein sequence: CASSWDRDSPLHF.

The V gene is TRBV9, the J gene TRBJ1-2; 8 positions match TRBD1. The CDR3 has 15 amino acids. V shed 4 bases and J 13 bases; nucleotides not matched to a gene: 18. CDR1 and CDR2 from the germline V gene are SGDLS and YYNGEE. CDR3 protein: CASSLILDRGSGCTF. DNA of the CDR3: TGTGCCAGCAGCCTCATACTCGACAGGGGTTCCGGATGCACCTTC.